The subject of this entry is one T cell receptor (beta chain). The CDR3 covers 13 residues. Germline CDR1 reads SGDLS; CDR2 reads YYNGEE. V was shortened by 7 bases and J by 3 bases, with 14 bases between the two germline ends. This specimen comes from a study of cytomegalovirus exposure and HLA in healthy donors. The repertoire was sequenced with immunoSEQ multiplex PCR; TCRdb's copy has only in-frame clones and lacks some. The repertoire holds about 66,000 clones, with 95% to 98% as singletons. The sequence was collected from a woman under 30 in good health and CMV-seropositive. The specimen was PBMCs. V and J are TRBV9 and TRBJ2-7; tentatively, D is TRBD1 (6 bases). The CDR3 DNA follows: TGTGCCAGCGGGAGACAGGCGGGCTACGAGCAGTACTTC. Translated, it gives CASGRQAGYEQYF. The full variable domain, with the rest looked up from reference TRBV9 and TRBJ2-7, is DSGVTQTPKHLITATGQRVTLRCSPRSGDLSVYWYQQSLDQGLQFLIQYYNGEERAKGNILERFSAQQFPDLHSELNLSSLELGDSALYFCASGRQAGYEQYFGPGTRLTVT.